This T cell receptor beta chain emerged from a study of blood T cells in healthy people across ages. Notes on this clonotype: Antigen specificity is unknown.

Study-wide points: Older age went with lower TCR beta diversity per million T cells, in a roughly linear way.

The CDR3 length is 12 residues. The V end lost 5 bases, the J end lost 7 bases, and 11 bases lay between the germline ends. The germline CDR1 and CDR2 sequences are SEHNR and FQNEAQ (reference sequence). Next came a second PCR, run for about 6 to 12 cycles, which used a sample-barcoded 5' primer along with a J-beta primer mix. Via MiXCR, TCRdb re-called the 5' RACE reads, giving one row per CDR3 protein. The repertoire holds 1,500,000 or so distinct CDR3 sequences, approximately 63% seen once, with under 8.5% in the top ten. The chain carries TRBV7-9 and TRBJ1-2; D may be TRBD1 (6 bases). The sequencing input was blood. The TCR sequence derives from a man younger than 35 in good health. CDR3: CASSPSRGGYTF. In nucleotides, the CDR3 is TGTGCCAGCAGCCCGTCCAGGGGTGGCTACACCTTC.